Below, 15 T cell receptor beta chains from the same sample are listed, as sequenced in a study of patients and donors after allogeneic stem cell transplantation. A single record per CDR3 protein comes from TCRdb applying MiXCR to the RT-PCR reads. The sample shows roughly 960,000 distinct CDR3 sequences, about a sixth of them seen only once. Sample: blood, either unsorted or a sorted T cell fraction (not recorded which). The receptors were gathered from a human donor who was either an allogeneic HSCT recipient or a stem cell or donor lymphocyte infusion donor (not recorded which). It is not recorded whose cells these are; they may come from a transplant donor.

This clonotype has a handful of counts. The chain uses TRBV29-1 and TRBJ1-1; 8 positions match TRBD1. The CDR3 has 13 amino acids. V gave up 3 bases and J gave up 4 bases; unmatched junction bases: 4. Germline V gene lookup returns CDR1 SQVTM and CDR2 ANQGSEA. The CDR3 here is CSVDRGRSTEAFF. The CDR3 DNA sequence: TGCAGCGTTGACAGGGGGCGTTCCACTGAAGCTTTCTTT. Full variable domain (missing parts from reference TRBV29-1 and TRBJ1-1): SAVISQKPSRDICQRGTSLTIQCQVDSQVTMMFWYRQQPGQSLTLIATANQGSEATYESGFVIDKFPISRPNLTFSTLTVSNMSPEDSSIYLCSVDRGRSTEAFFGQGTRLTVV.

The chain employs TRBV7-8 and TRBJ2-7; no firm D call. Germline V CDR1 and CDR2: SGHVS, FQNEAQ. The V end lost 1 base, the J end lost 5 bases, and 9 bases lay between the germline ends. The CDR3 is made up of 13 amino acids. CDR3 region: CASSLVVLDEQYF. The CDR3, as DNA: TGTGCCAGCAGCTTAGTCGTGCTGGACGAGCAGTACTTC.

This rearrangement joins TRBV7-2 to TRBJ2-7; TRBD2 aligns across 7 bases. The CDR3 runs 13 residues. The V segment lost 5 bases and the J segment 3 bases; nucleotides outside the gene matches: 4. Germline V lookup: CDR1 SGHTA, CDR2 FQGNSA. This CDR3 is CASSRAGFYEQYF. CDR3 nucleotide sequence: TGTGCCAGCAGCCGAGCGGGGTTCTACGAGCAGTACTTC.

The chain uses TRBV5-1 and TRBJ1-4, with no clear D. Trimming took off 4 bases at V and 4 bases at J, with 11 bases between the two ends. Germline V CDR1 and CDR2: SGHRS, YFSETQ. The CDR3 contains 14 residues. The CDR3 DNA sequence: TGCGCCAGCAGCCCGGACGGAAGTAATGAAAAACTGTTTTTT. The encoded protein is CASSPDGSNEKLFF.

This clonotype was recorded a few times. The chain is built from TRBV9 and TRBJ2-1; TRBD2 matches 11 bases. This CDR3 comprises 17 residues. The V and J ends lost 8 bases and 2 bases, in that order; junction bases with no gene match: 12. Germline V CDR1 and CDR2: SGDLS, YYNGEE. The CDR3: CASRLAGGRAPYNEQFF. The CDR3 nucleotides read TGTGCCAGTCGGTTAGCGGGAGGGCGAGCTCCCTACAATGAGCAGTTCTTC.

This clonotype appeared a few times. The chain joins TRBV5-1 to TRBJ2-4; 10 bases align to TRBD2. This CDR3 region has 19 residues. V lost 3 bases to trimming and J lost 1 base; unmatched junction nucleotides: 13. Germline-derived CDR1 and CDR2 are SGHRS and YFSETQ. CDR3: CASSSTSGFSPGAKNIQYF. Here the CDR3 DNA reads TGCGCCAGCAGCTCGACTAGCGGGTTCTCACCGGGGGCCAAAAACATTCAGTACTTC. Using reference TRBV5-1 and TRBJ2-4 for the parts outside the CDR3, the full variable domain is KAGVTQTPRYLIKTRGQQVTLSCSPISGHRSVSWYQQTPGQGLQFLFEYFSETQRNKGNFPGRFSGRQFSNSRSEMNVSTLELGDSALYLCASSSTSGFSPGAKNIQYFGAGTRLSVL.

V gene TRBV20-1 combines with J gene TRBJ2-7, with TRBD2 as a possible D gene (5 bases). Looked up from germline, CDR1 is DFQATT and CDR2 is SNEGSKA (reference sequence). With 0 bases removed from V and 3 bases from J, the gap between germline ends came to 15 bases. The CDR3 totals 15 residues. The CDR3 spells CSARDQAPSYYEQYF. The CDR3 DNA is TGCAGTGCTAGAGATCAGGCGCCTAGCTACTACGAGCAGTACTTC.

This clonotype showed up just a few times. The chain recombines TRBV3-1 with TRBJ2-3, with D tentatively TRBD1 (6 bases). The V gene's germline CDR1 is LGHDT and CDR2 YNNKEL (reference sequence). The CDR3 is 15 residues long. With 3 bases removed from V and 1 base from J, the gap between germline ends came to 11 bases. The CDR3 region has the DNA TGTGCCAGCAGCCAGACAGGATTAGGCACAGATACGCAGTATTTT. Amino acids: CASSQTGLGTDTQYF.

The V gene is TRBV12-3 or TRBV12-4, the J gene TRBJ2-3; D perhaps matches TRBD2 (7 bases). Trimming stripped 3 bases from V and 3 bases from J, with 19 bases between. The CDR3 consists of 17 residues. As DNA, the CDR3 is TGTGCCAGCAGTTTCCCCACGGGGGGCGATGGGACAGATACGCAGTATTTT. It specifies CASSFPTGGDGTDTQYF.

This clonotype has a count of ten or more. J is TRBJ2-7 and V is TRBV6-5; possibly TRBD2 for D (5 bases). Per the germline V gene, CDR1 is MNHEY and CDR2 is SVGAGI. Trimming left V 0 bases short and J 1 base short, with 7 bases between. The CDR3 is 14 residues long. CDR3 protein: CASSYSGGSYEQYF. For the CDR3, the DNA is TGTGCCAGCAGTTACTCTGGCGGGTCCTACGAGCAGTACTTC.

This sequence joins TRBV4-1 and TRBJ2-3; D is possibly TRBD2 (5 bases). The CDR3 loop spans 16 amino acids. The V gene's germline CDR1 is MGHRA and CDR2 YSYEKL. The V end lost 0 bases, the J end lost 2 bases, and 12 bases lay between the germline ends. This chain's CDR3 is CASSQEEGRVTDTQYF. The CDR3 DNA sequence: TGCGCCAGCAGCCAAGAGGAAGGGAGAGTCACAGATACGCAGTATTTT.

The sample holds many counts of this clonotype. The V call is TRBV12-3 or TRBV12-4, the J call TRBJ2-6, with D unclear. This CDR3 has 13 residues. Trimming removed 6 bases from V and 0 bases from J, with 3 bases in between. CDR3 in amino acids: CASRPSGANVLTF. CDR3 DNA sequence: TGTGCCAGCAGACCCTCTGGGGCCAACGTCCTGACTTTC.

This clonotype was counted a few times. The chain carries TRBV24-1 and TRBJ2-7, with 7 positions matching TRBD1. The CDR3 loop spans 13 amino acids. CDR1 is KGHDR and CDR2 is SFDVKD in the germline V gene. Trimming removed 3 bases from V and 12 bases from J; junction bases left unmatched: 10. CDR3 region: CATSDGTPGQTYF. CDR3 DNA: TGTGCCACCAGTGATGGTACTCCGGGACAGACGTACTTC.

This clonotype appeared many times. CDR3 coding DNA: TGTGCCAGCAGCCCAGCGGACAGGACCTACGAGCAGTACTTC. Translation: CASSPADRTYEQYF. This chain joins TRBV4-2 and TRBJ2-7; 7 bases map to TRBD1. With 4 bases clipped from V and 2 bases from J, the junction kept 5 bases outside the gene matches. Germline V gene lookup returns CDR1 LGHNA and CDR2 YNFKEQ. This CDR3 region has 14 residues.

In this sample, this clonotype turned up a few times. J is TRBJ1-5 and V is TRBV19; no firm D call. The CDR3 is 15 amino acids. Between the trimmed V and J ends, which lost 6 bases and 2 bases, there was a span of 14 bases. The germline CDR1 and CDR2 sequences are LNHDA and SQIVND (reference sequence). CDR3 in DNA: TGTGCCAGTAGAGCGCTGGCTTTGGGCAATCAGCCCCAGCATTTT. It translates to CASRALALGNQPQHF. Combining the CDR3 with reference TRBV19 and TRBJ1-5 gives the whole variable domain DGGITQSPKYLFRKEGQNVTLSCEQNLNHDAMYWYRQDPGQGLRLIYYSQIVNDFQKGDIAEGYSVSREKKESFPLTVTSAQKNPTAFYLCASRALALGNQPQHFGDGTRLSIL.